This passage covers 19 T cell receptor beta chains from one sample sequenced in a study of T cells in localized non-small cell lung cancer. Assay: immunoSEQ multiplex PCR; the TCRdb copy retains only in-frame clones and omits some. Of fewer than 25,000 clones listed, approximately 83% were seen once; the top ten hold roughly 6%. The source was peripheral blood, collected before any cancer treatment. The receptor set was obtained from a male donor at least 60 years old with stage II squamous cell lung carcinoma.

The chain is built from TRBV5-8 and TRBJ1-5; 9 nucleotides agree with TRBD1. Germline trimming cut 4 bases from V and 4 bases from J; bases unmatched to any gene: 9. The CDR3 has 16 residues. Germline V gene data show CDR1 as SGHTS and CDR2 as YDEGEE. CDR3 sequence: CASSLETGGRNQPQHF. For the CDR3, the DNA is TGTGCCAGCAGCCTGGAAACAGGGGGCAGGAATCAGCCCCAGCATTTT. The complete variable domain, with remaining parts taken from reference TRBV5-8 and TRBJ1-5, reads EAGVTQSPTHLIKTRGQQATLRCSPISGHTSVYWYQQALGLGLQFLLWYDEGEERNRGNFPPRFSGRQFPNYSSELNVNALELEDSALYLCASSLETGGRNQPQHFGDGTRLSIL.

This chain links TRBV2 with TRBJ1-6; 8 bases are a match to TRBD1. The junction had 14 bases not matched to a gene; V was cut back by 6 bases and J by 10 bases. The germline V gene encodes CDR1 SNHLY and CDR2 FYNNEI. This CDR3 has 16 amino acids. In DNA form, the CDR3 reads TGTGCCAGCAGGTTCGACTCAGGGGGCTCTGGGTCACCCCTCCACTTT. The encoded protein is CASRFDSGGSGSPLHF.

The V and J genes are TRBV2 and TRBJ1-2, with no clear D. Germline values: CDR1 SNHLY, CDR2 FYNNEI. This CDR3 comprises 12 residues. V lost 5 bases to trimming and J lost 4 bases, with 8 bases between them. The CDR3 here is CASSRTGYGYTF. DNA for the CDR3: TGTGCCAGCAGTCGGACCGGCTATGGCTACACCTTC.

The V gene is TRBV19, the J gene TRBJ1-1; TRBD1 matches 10 bases. The V segment lost 7 bases and the J segment 8 bases; nucleotides outside the gene matches: 13. Germline V lookup: CDR1 LNHDA, CDR2 SQIVND (reference sequence). This CDR3 comprises 15 residues. CDR3 region: CASTPWGQGKGEAFF. The CDR3 region has the DNA TGTGCCAGTACCCCATGGGGACAGGGGAAGGGGGAAGCTTTCTTT.

The V call is TRBV6-1, the J call TRBJ2-4; D is undetermined. Germline CDR1 MNHNS, CDR2 SASEGT. The ends were cut back, 3 bases at V and 12 bases at J, with 12 bases in the middle. The CDR3 is 12 residues long. CDR3 nucleotide sequence: TGTGCCAGCAGTGATACGCGGTACACTCAGTACTTC. Residues: CASSDTRYTQYF.

This chain joins TRBV2 and TRBJ2-5; no clear D. The V end lost 0 bases, the J end lost 2 bases, and 10 bases lay between the germline ends. CDR3 length: 15 residues. The germline V gene has CDR1 SNHLY and CDR2 FYNNEI. The CDR3 nucleotides read TGTGCCAGCAGTGAAGCTCCCCAGCTACAAGAGACCCAGTACTTC. This gives the protein CASSEAPQLQETQYF.

The chain employs TRBV5-6 and TRBJ1-5; D gene unclear. The length of the CDR3 is 14 residues. Germline-derived CDR1 and CDR2 are SGHDT and YYEEEE. V lost 4 bases, J lost 7 bases, and 15 bases lay in between. CDR3 in amino acids: CASSPAGSRQPQHF. CDR3 in DNA: TGTGCCAGCAGCCCAGCGGGTTCGCGGCAGCCCCAGCATTTT.

The genes are TRBV6-4 and TRBJ1-4, with 12 bases fitting TRBD1. Germline V CDR1 and CDR2: MRHNA, SNTAGT. Trimming took 6 bases from V and 12 from J; bases not matched to a gene: 11. The CDR3 has 15 amino acids. The CDR3 nucleotides are TGTGCCAGCAGCCGGGAAGGGACAGGGGGCGGAGAACTGTTTTTT. Its translation is CASSREGTGGGELFF.

The V call is TRBV19, the J call TRBJ1-5; TRBD1 matches at 9 bases. The CDR3 covers 17 residues. J gave up 2 bases and V 5 bases, and 10 bases lay outside the gene matches. Looked up from germline, CDR1 is LNHDA and CDR2 is SQIVND (reference sequence). The CDR3 DNA sequence: TGTGCCAGTAGTGGGGACAGGGCTTCTAGGGGCAATCAGCCCCAGCATTTT. Translation: CASSGDRASRGNQPQHF.

The chain uses TRBV5-8 and TRBJ2-3; 8 nucleotides align to TRBD2. V was pared by 2 bases and J by 3 bases, with 5 bases of the junction left unmatched. Per the germline V gene, CDR1 is SGHTS and CDR2 is YDEGEE. This CDR3 has 15 amino acids. The chain's CDR3 is CASSFYGGATDTQYF. The CDR3 DNA follows: TGTGCCAGCAGCTTCTACGGGGGGGCGACAGATACGCAGTATTTT.

The chain recombines TRBV7-2 with TRBJ1-1; D gene unclear. Germline assignment: CDR1 SGHTA and CDR2 FQGNSA. The CDR3 has 15 residues. V was cut by 2 bases and J by 5 bases, with 15 bases left in between. CDR3 loop: CASSLRASPGTEAFF. The CDR3 region has the DNA TGTGCCAGCAGCTTAAGGGCGTCTCCGGGGACTGAAGCTTTCTTT.

The chain recombines TRBV7-3 with TRBJ2-1, with no clear D. Trimming stripped 2 bases from V and 8 bases from J, with 7 bases between. In germline, CDR1 is SGHTA, CDR2 FQGTGA. The CDR3 is made up of 12 amino acids. Here the CDR3 DNA reads TGTGCCAGCAGCTTAGGTTCGGATGAGCAGTTCTTC. Translation gives CASSLGSDEQFF.

The chain uses TRBV4-3 and TRBJ1-3, with D possibly TRBD1 on 6 matching bases. Trimming cost V 0 bases and J 4 bases, with 10 bases left between them. Germline loops: CDR1 LGHNA, CDR2 YSLEER. The CDR3 length is 15 residues. The CDR3 here is CASSQERGVGNTIYF. The CDR3, as DNA: TGCGCCAGCAGCCAAGAAAGGGGGGTCGGAAACACCATATATTTT.

The chain uses TRBV6-6 and TRBJ1-4; no firm D call. With 7 bases removed from V and 8 bases from J, the gap between germline ends came to 11 bases. Germline V gene lookup returns CDR1 MNHNY and CDR2 SVGAGI (reference sequence). The CDR3 extends over 12 amino acids. The CDR3, as DNA: TGTGCCAGCACAGACCCGGGGGAAAAACTGTTTTTT. This sequence encodes CASTDPGEKLFF.

This chain's CDR3 is CASSPNGFSSYEQYF. CDR3 nucleotide sequence: TGTGCCAGCTCACCGAATGGCTTTAGCTCCTACGAGCAGTACTTC. The rearrangement uses TRBV18 and TRBJ2-7; no reliable D call. This CDR3 is 15 amino acids long. Germline values: CDR1 KGHSH, CDR2 LQKENI. The V and J ends lost 3 bases and 0 bases respectively, with 12 bases between them.

The chain uses TRBV7-2 and TRBJ2-7; 7 positions agree with TRBD1. The J segment lost 6 bases and the V segment lost 1 base, leaving 6 bases of the junction unmatched. Germline V gives CDR1 SGHTA, CDR2 FQGNSA. This CDR3 is built from 14 residues. For the CDR3, the DNA is TGTGCCAGCAGCTTAGGACAGGGAATCGGCGAGCAGTACTTC. Its translation: CASSLGQGIGEQYF. Variable domain in full (rest from reference TRBV7-2 and TRBJ2-7): GAGVSQSPSNKVTEKGKDVELRCDPISGHTALYWYRQSLGQGLEFLIYFQGNSAPDKSGLPSDRFSAERTGGSVSTLTIQRTQQEDSAVYLCASSLGQGIGEQYFGPGTRLTVT.

V and J are TRBV5-4 and TRBJ1-1; 8 nucleotides align to TRBD1. Per germline, CDR1 SGHNT and CDR2 YYREEE (reference sequence). This CDR3 is built from 16 residues. After removal of 4 bases from V and 0 bases from J, the junction contained 8 bases not matched to a gene. The CDR3 region is CASSARQTGVNTEAFF. The CDR3 nucleotides read TGTGCCAGCAGCGCCCGCCAGACAGGGGTGAACACTGAAGCTTTCTTT.

This sequence joins TRBV7-2 and TRBJ2-1, with 8 bases aligning to TRBD2. CDR1 is SGHTA, CDR2 FQGNSA, per germline. This CDR3 has 13 amino acids. V dropped 5 bases and J dropped 8; count of bases not matched to a gene: 5. The CDR3 DNA sequence: TGTGCCAGCAGCGCGCGGGGGGTGGATGAGCAGTTCTTC. The encoded protein is CASSARGVDEQFF.

This clone has just one count. The chain links TRBV4-3 to TRBJ2-3; 7 positions match TRBD1. Germline CDR1 and CDR2: LGHNA and YSLEER. The junction had 1 base not matched to a gene; V was cut back by 1 base and J by 0 bases. The CDR3 contains 15 residues. CDR3 region: CASSQGQGSTDTQYF. The CDR3 nucleotides are TGCGCCAGCAGCCAAGGACAGGGAAGCACAGATACGCAGTATTTT.